This T cell receptor (beta chain) stems from a study of blood T cell repertoires in COVID-19. Study-wide context: Samples came from the United States, Italy and Spain, spanning acute and convalescent COVID-19. Sources were T cells, B-cell-depleted T cells, or PBMCs; the material itself was cDNA or gDNA.

In the authors' workflow: Scientists estimated how many nucleated cells there were by amplifying reference gene primers. Some clones are missing from TCRdb's copy, which holds only in-frame ones; the method was immunoSEQ multiplex PCR. Clone size and V and J calls were adopted from that table, with D and trimming inferred from the DNA. Altogether around 150,000 clones are present, about four fifths being singletons, with the ten largest covering roughly 8.1%. This clone came up a few times. From germline, CDR1 is MDHEN and CDR2 SYDVKM. This CDR3 region has 15 residues. V lost 4 bases to trimming and J lost 5 bases; unmatched junction nucleotides: 5.

The chain combines TRBV28 with TRBJ2-2; 9 nucleotides match TRBD1. Source material: peripheral blood. The receptor's source is a woman in her sixties or seventies with active or convalescent COVID-19. CDR3 bases: TGTGCCAGCAGTTCCGGACAGGGGAAAACCGGGGAGCTGTTTTTT. It specifies CASSSGQGKTGELFF.